This T cell receptor beta chain stems from a study of response to subunit inactivated influenza vaccine. Overall study results and limits: The authors suggested that few new T cells are recruited per seasonal influenza vaccination.

V lost 1 base, J lost 10 bases, and 12 bases lay in between. CDR1 is SEHNR, CDR2 FQNEAQ, per germline (reference sequence). CDR3 length equals 13 residues. TCRdb re-called the RT-PCR reads with MiXCR, one entry per CDR3 protein. The sample carries 170,000 or so distinct CDR3 sequences, about 10% recorded once. A single count supports this clonotype. What it binds is not known. Material: CD8+ T cells sorted from PBMCs, obtained less than 25 months after vaccination. The rearrangement joins TRBV7-9 to TRBJ2-3, with D possibly being TRBD2 (5 bases). This clonotype was obtained from a man aged 50-75 years who received an inactivated influenza vaccine. Here the CDR3 DNA reads TGTGCCAGCAGCTTAGGCGGGCCCAAGGCGCAGTATTTT. Amino acids: CASSLGGPKAQYF. The variable domain in full, completed from reference TRBV7-9 and TRBJ2-3, reads DTGVSQNPRHKITKRGQNVTFRCDPISEHNRLYWYRQTLGQGPEFLTYFQNEAQLEKSRLLSDRFSAERPKGSFSTLEIQRTEQGDSAMYLCASSLGGPKAQYFGPGTRLTVL.